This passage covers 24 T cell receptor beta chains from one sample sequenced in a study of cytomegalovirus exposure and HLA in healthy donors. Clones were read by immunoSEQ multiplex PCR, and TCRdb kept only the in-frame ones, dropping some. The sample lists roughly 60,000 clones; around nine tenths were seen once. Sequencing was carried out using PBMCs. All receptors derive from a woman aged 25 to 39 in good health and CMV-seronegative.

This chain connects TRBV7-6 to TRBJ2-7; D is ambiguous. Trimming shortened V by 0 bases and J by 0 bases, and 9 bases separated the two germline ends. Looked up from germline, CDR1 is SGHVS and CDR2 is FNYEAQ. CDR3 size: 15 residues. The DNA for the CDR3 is TGTGCCAGCAGCTTAGCTCACGGCGGCTCCTACGAGCAGTACTTC. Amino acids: CASSLAHGGSYEQYF.

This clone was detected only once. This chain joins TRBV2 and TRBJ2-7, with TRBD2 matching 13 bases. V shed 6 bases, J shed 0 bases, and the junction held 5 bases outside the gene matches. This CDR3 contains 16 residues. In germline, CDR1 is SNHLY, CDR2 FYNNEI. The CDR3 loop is CASRPGLAGRSYEQYF. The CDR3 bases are TGTGCCAGCAGACCGGGACTAGCGGGACGCTCCTACGAGCAGTACTTC.

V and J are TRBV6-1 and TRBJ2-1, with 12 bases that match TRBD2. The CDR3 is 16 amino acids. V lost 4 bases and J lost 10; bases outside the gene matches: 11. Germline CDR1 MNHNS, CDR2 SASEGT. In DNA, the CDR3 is TGTGCCAGCAGTGGACTAGCGGGAGCCGGCCCCATAGAGCAGTTCTTC. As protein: CASSGLAGAGPIEQFF.

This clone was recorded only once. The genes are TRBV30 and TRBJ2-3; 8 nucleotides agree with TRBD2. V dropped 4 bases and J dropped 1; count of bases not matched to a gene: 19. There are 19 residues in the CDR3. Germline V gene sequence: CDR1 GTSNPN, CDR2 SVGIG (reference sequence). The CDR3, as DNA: TGTGCCTGGACAAAGGACATCGTAGGCGGGAGGATTGGCACAGATACGCAGTATTTT. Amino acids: CAWTKDIVGGRIGTDTQYF.

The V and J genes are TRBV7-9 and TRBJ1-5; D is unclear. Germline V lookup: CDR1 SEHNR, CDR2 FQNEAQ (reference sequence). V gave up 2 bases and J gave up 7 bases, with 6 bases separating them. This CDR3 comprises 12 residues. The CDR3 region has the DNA TGTGCCAGCAGCTTAAGCACCCAGCCCCAGCATTTT. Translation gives CASSLSTQPQHF.

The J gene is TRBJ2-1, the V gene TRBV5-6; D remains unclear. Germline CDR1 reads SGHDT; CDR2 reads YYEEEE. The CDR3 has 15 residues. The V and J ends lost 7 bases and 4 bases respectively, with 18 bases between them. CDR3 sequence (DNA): TGTGCCAGCGGCCCCTCTTATGGCGGTTACAATGAGCAGTTCTTC. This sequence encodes CASGPSYGGYNEQFF.

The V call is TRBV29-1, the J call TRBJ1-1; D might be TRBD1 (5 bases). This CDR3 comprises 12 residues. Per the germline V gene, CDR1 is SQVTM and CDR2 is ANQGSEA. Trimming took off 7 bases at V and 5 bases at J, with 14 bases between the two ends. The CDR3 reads CSGAGRLTEAFF. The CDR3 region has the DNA TGCAGCGGGGCGGGGCGCTTAACTGAAGCTTTCTTT.

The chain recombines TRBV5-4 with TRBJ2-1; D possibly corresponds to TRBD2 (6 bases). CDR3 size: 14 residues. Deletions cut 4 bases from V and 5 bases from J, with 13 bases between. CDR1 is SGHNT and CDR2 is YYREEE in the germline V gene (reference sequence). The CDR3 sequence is CASSPGWEDNEQFF. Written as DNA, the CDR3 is TGTGCCAGCAGCCCGGGATGGGAGGACAATGAGCAGTTCTTC.

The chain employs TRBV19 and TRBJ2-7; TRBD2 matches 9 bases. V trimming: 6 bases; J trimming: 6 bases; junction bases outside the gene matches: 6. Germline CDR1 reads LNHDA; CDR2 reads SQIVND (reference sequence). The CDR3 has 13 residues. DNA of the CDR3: TGTGCCAGTAGCGGGACTAGCCCGGGCGAGCAGTACTTC. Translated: CASSGTSPGEQYF.

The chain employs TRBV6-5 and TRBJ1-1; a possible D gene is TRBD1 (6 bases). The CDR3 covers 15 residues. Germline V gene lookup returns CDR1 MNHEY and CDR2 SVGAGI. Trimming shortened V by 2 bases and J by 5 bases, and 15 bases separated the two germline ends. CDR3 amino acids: CASSYTGRGDTEAFF. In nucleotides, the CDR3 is TGTGCCAGCAGTTACACCGGGAGGGGGGATACTGAAGCTTTCTTT.

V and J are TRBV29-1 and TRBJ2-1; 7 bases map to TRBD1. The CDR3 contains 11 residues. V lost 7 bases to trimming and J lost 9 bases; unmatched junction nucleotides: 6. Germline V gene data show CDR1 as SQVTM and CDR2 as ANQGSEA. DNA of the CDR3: TGCAGCGCCACTTACAGGGGTGAGCAGTTCTTC. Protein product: CSATYRGEQFF.

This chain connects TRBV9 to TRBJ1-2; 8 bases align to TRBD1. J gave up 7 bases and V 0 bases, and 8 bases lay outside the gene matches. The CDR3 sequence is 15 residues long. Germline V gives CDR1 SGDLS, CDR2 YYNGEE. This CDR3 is CASSVGAGGLIGYTF. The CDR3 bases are TGTGCCAGCAGCGTAGGAGCAGGGGGCTTAATTGGCTACACCTTC.

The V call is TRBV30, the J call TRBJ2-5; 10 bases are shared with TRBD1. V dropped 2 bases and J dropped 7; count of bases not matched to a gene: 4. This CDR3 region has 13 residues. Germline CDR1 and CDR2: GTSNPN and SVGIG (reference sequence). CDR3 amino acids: CAWSRQGAVTQYF. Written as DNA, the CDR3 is TGTGCCTGGAGTCGACAGGGGGCGGTGACCCAGTACTTC.

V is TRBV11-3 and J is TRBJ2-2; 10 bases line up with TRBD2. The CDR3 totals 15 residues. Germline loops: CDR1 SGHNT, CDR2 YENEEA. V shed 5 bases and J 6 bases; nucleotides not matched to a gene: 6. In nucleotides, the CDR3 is TGTGCCAGCAGCCCAAGCGGGAGGGCAGCCGGGGAGCTGTTTTTT. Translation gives CASSPSGRAAGELFF.

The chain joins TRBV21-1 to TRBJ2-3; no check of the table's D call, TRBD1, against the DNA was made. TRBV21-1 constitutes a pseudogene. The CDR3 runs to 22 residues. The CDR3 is CASSKDPGTVENQIVPTDTQYF. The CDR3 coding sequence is TGTGCCAGCAGCAAAGACCCCGGGACAGTAGAGAACCAAATCGTACCCACAGATACGCAGTATTTT.

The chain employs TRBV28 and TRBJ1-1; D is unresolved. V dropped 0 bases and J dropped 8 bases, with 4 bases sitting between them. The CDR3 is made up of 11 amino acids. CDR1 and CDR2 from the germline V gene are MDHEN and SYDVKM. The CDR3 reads CASSLWTEAFF. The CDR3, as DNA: TGTGCCAGCAGTTTATGGACAGAAGCTTTCTTT.

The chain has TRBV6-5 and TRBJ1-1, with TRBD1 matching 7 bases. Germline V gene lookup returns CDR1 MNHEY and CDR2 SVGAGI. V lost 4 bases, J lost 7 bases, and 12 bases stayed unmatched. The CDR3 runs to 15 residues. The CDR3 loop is CASSSQGLERNEAFF. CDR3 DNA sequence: TGTGCCAGCAGTTCACAGGGGCTGGAGCGTAATGAAGCTTTCTTT.

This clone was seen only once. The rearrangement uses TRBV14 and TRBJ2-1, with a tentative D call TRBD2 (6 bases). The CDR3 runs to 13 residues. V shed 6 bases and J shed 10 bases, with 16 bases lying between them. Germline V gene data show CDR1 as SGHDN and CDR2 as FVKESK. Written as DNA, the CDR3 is TGTGCCAGCAGACTGGGCCCGGGGGAGGAGCAGTTCTTC. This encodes CASRLGPGEEQFF. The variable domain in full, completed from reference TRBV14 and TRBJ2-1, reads EAGVTQFPSHSVIEKGQTVTLRCDPISGHDNLYWYRRVMGKEIKFLLHFVKESKQDESGMPNNRFLAERTGGTYSTLKVQPAELEDSGVYFCASRLGPGEEQFFGPGTRLTVL.

CDR3 DNA: TGTGCCAGCAGTTTGTCTACTAGTCCCAATGAGCAGTTCTTC. Translating gives CASSLSTSPNEQFF. V is TRBV27 and J is TRBJ2-1, with a possible D match to TRBD2 (5 bases). V lost 3 bases to trimming and J lost 6 bases, with 12 bases between them. The CDR3 totals 14 residues. Per germline, CDR1 MNHEY and CDR2 SMNVEV (reference sequence).

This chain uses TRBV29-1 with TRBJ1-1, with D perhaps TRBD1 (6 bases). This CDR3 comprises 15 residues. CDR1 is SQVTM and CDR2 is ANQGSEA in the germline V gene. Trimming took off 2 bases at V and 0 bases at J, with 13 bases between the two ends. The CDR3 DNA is TGCAGCGTTGAAATCCCAGGGGTTTTGAACACTGAAGCTTTCTTT. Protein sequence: CSVEIPGVLNTEAFF. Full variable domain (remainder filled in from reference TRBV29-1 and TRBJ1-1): SAVISQKPSRDICQRGTSLTIQCQVDSQVTMMFWYRQQPGQSLTLIATANQGSEATYESGFVIDKFPISRPNLTFSTLTVSNMSPEDSSIYLCSVEIPGVLNTEAFFGQGTRLTVV.

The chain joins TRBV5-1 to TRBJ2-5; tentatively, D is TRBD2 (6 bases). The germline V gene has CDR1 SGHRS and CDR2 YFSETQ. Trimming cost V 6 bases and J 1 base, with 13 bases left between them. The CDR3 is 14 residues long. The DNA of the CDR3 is TGCGCCAGCACTCCGGGAGAAGGCCAAGAGACCCAGTACTTC. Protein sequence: CASTPGEGQETQYF.

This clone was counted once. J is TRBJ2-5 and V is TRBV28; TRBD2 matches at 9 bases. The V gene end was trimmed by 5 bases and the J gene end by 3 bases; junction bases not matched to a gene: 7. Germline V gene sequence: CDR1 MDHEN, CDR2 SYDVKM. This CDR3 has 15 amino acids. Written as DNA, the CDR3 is TGTGCCAGCAGTGCCGCCGGGACTAGCAAAGAGACCCAGTACTTC. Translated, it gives CASSAAGTSKETQYF.

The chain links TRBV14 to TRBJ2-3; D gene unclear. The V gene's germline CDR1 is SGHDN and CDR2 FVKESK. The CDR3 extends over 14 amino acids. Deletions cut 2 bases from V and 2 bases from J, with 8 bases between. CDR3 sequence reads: CASSQRLVTDTQYF. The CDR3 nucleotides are TGTGCCAGCAGCCAACGGCTAGTCACAGATACGCAGTATTTT.

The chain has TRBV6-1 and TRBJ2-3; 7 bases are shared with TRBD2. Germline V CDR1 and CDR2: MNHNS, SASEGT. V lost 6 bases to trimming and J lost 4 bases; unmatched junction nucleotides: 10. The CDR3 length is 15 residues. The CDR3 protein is CASRGGLTPSDTQYF. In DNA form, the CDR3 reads TGTGCCAGCAGGGGGGGGTTAACTCCATCAGATACGCAGTATTTT.